This record concerns one T cell receptor (beta chain) sequence. These data originate in a study of blood T cell repertoires in COVID-19. Whole-study context: Acute-phase and convalescent COVID-19 samples originated in the United States, Italy and Spain. T cells, B-cell-depleted T cells, or PBMCs supplied cDNA or gDNA.

All enrollees were about 18 to 89 years old and from about two dozen US areas. In the study's own analysis: Researchers report that nucleated cell counts were estimated from reference gene primer amplification. Only in-frame clones appear in the TCRdb table, and some are missing; sequencing was by immunoSEQ multiplex PCR. V and J calls and clone size come straight from that table; D and trimming were deduced from the DNA. The repertoire holds fewer than 250,000 clones, 84% seen once, with more than 3% in the top ten. The CDR3 extends over 15 amino acids. Germline V lookup: CDR1 MNHNY, CDR2 SVGAGI (reference sequence). The ends lost 6 bases at V and 2 bases at J; junction bases unmatched: 7.

This sequence originates from a woman aged 25 to 39 who had been exposed to COVID-19. The chain recombines TRBV6-6 with TRBJ2-7; 10 nucleotides match TRBD1. The sequencing sample was made of PBMCs or T cells enriched from blood (not recorded which). CDR3 residues: CASSKDRGRPYEQYF. The DNA of the CDR3 is TGTGCCAGCAGCAAAGACAGGGGGCGCCCCTACGAGCAGTACTTC.